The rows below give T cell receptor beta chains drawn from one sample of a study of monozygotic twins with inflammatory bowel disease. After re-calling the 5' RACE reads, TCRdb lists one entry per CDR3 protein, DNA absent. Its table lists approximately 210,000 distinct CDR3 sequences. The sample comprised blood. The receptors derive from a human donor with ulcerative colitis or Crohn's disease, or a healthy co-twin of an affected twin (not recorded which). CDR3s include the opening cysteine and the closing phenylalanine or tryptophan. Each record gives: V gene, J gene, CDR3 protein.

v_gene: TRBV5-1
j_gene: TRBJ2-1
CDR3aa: CASSSGLANEQFF

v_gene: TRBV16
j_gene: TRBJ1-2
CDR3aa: CASSQERQTYGYTF

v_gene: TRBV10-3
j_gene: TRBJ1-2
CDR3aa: CAISGRQGSGYTF

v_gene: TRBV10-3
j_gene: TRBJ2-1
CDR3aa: CAINTQYNEQFF

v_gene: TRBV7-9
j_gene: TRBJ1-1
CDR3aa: CASSHRTAPNTEAFF

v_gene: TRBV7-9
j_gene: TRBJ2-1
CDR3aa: CASSLRFGDGADEQFF

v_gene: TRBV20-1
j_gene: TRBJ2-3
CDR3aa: CSASHPPTDTQYF

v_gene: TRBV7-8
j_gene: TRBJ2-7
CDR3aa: CASSSQRYEQYF

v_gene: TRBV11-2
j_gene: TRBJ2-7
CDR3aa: CASSPSPLLAGGSYEQYF

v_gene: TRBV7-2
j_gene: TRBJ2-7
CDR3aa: CASSLEDGHVYEQYF

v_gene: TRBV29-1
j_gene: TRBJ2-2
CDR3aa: CSVEKRTGAGELFF

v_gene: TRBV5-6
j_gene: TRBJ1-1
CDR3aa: CASSSAKNTEAFF

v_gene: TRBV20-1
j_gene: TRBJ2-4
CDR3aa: CSATGAGDIQYF

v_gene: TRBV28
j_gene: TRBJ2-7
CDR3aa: CASSFHSGLQLPTYEQYF

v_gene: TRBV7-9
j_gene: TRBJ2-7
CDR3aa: CASSPPDSEQYF

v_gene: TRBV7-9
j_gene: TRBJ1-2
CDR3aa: CASSLGGDRGGYTF

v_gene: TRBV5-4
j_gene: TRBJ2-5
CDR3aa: CASSLTSSETQYF

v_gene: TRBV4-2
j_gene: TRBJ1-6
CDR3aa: CASSQDGGSGEGSYNSPLHF

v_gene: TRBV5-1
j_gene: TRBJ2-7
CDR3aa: CASSIGLRNEQYF

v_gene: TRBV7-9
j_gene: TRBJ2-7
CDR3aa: CASSSQGSEQYF

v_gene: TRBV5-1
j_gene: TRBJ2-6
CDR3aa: CASSEMDRAGANVLTF

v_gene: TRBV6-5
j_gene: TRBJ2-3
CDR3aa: CASSYSGTPFKEDTQYF

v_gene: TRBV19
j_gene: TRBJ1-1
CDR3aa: CASKSEGLTEAFF

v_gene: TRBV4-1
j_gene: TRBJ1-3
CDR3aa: CASSQDTGAAGNTIYF

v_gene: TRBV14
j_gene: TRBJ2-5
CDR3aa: CASSQDRGVSQYF

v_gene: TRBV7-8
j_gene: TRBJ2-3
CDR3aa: CASIRTSGREDTQYF

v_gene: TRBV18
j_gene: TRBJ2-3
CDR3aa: CASSPVDTQYF

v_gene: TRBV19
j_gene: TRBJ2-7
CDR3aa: CASSPDFTSYEQYF

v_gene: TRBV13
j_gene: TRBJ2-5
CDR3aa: CASSSRGVQETQYF

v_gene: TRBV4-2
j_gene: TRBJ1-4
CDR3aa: CASSQEEDEKLFF

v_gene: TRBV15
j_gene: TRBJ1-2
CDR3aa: CATSSVPAGGAGYTF

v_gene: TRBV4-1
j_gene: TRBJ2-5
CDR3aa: CASSPTSGGQETQYF

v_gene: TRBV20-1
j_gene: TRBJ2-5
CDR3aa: CSASIQEPGGMETQYF

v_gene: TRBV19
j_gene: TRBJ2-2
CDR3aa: CASSSGAANTGELFF

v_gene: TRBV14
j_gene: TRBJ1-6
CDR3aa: CASSRDRGTSPLHF

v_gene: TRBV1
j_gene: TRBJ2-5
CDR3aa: CTSSQDKGRETQYF

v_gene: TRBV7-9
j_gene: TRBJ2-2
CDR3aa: CASSSRGAGTGELFF

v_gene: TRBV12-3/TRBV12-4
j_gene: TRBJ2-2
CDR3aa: CASSLAGQGATGELFF

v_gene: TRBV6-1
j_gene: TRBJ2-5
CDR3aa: CASSLYGQAQETQYF

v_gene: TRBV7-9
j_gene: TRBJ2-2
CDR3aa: CASSPTSPGAAGELFF

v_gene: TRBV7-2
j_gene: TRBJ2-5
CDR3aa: CASSLIAGVVETQYF

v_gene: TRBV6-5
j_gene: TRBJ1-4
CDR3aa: CASSSRAGGNEKLFF

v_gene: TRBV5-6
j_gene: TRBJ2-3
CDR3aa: CASSPKEGTETDTQYF

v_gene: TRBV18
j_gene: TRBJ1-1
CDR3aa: CASSGDRNTEAFF